The next 29 T cell receptor beta chains were all read from a single sample in a study of T cell repertoires in cytomegalovirus infection. TCRdb passed the reads through MiXCR, listing each CDR3 protein once. The data contain roughly 250,000 distinct CDR3 sequences, 22% of them singletons. Sequencing was done on a sample of CD8+ T cells from PBMCs. These receptors all stem from a human donor in good health (CMV status not recorded). Some clones in this sample may be carry-over from other donors' samples.

This clonotype was seen only a few times. V and J are TRBV7-9 and TRBJ1-2, with D perhaps matching TRBD1 (5 bases). The ends were cut back, 4 bases at V and 8 bases at J, with 23 bases in the middle. Germline V gives CDR1 SEHNR, CDR2 FQNEAQ (reference sequence). CDR3 length: 16 amino acids. CDR3 bases: TGTGCCAGCAGCTCGGTATCACAGGCGGCGGGATGGGGCTACACCTTC. Translating gives CASSSVSQAAGWGYTF.

V is TRBV2 and J is TRBJ2-1; D gene ambiguous. This CDR3 has 14 amino acids. V shed 2 bases and J shed 8 bases, with 13 bases lying between them. Per germline, CDR1 SNHLY and CDR2 FYNNEI. The CDR3 sequence: CASSEWDLSDEQFF. In DNA form, the CDR3 reads TGTGCCAGCAGTGAATGGGATCTCTCTGATGAGCAGTTCTTC.

This clonotype came up a few times. The chain joins TRBV11-2 to TRBJ2-7; a possible D gene is TRBD1 (6 bases). The CDR3 has 15 residues. Trimming took 0 bases from V and 2 from J, leaving 11 bases between them. CDR1 and CDR2 (germline): SGHAT, FQNNGV. The CDR3 reads CASSLDQGMAYEQYF. DNA for the CDR3: TGTGCCAGCAGCTTAGACCAGGGGATGGCCTACGAGCAGTACTTC.

The V and J genes are TRBV18 and TRBJ2-7; no firm D call. The CDR3 sequence is 13 residues long. Germline CDR1 KGHSH, CDR2 LQKENI. With 3 bases removed from V and 3 bases from J, the gap between germline ends came to 9 bases. The CDR3 DNA reads as TGTGCCAGCTCACCCACAGATATCTACGAGCAGTACTTC. Its translation: CASSPTDIYEQYF.

This clonotype was picked up a small number of times. The V gene is TRBV28, the J gene TRBJ2-7; D is uncertain. V was cut by 5 bases and J by 6 bases, with 17 bases left in between. This CDR3 is built from 14 residues. Germline V lookup: CDR1 MDHEN, CDR2 SYDVKM. CDR3 sequence: CASSPLNPGREQYF. The CDR3 region has the DNA TGTGCCAGCAGTCCCCTAAATCCCGGCCGCGAGCAGTACTTC.

The chain couples TRBV29-1 to TRBJ1-2; 7 bases are shared with TRBD1. Trimming cost V 0 bases and J 8 bases; bases outside gene matches: 3. There are 12 residues in the CDR3. Germline loops: CDR1 SQVTM, CDR2 ANQGSEA. CDR3 sequence: CSVEDQGEGYTF. The CDR3 DNA is TGCAGCGTTGAAGATCAGGGGGAGGGCTACACCTTC.

The rearrangement links TRBV30 to TRBJ1-2; D unclear. The CDR3 covers 15 residues. Trimming left V 2 bases short and J 4 bases short, with 17 bases between. Germline V gene data show CDR1 as GTSNPN and CDR2 as SVGIG (reference sequence). This CDR3 is CAWSTRRERGYGYTF. CDR3 coding DNA: TGTGCCTGGAGTACCCGGCGGGAGCGAGGCTATGGCTACACCTTC.

This clonotype was observed many times. This chain links TRBV2 with TRBJ2-2, with 7 bases lining up with TRBD1. The ends lost 5 bases at V and 0 bases at J; junction bases unmatched: 6. The CDR3 length is 16 residues. The germline V gene has CDR1 SNHLY and CDR2 FYNNEI. CDR3 sequence reads: CASSPSDRANTGELFF. The CDR3 nucleotides are TGTGCCAGCAGTCCATCCGACAGGGCGAACACCGGGGAGCTGTTTTTT.

This clonotype showed up many times. The rearrangement links TRBV15 to TRBJ2-7; D unresolved. The ends were cut back, 1 base at V and 5 bases at J, with 15 bases in the middle. CDR1 and CDR2 from the germline V gene are LNHNV and YYDKDF (reference sequence). The CDR3 covers 15 residues. In DNA, the CDR3 is TGTGCCACCAGCAGAGCCGCGCCCACCAAGGACGAGCAGTACTTC. As protein: CATSRAAPTKDEQYF.

This clonotype was observed a few times. V and J are TRBV28 and TRBJ1-1; the D gene is possibly TRBD1 (5 bases). The germline gives CDR1 MDHEN, CDR2 SYDVKM. CDR3 length equals 18 residues. Trimming removed 1 base at V and 0 bases at J, with 18 bases between. In DNA, the CDR3 is TGTGCCAGCAGTTTATACCCCCCAGGGATTAGCATGAACACTGAAGCTTTCTTT. This encodes CASSLYPPGISMNTEAFF.

This rearrangement joins TRBV20-1 to TRBJ2-1, with a weak D call TRBD1 (5 bases). V lost 4 bases, J lost 7 bases, and 17 bases lay in between. Germline CDR1 reads DFQATT; CDR2 reads SNEGSKA (reference sequence). The CDR3 runs 14 residues. The CDR3 DNA reads as TGCAGTGCTACCGGCAGGGCCCACGGGAATGAGCAGTTCTTC. Residues: CSATGRAHGNEQFF.

The chain uses TRBV25-1 and TRBJ2-2; 15 nucleotides match TRBD2. V lost 8 bases to trimming and J lost 4 bases; unmatched junction nucleotides: 2. The CDR3 totals 15 residues. CDR1 and CDR2 from the germline V gene are MGHDK and SYGVNS. CDR3 residues: CASGLAGGITGELFF. The CDR3 DNA follows: TGTGCCAGCGGACTAGCGGGGGGGATCACCGGGGAGCTGTTTTTT.

This chain joins TRBV14 and TRBJ1-1; no clear D. The germline CDR1 and CDR2 sequences are SGHDN and FVKESK. V was pared by 3 bases and J by 0 bases, with 14 bases between. The CDR3 runs 16 residues. The DNA of the CDR3 is TGTGCCAGCAGCCACCTCGCCCTGTTCCTGAACACTGAAGCTTTCTTT. Residues: CASSHLALFLNTEAFF.

This clonotype has just a few counts. The chain employs TRBV12-3 or TRBV12-4 and TRBJ2-2, with D perhaps TRBD1 (6 bases). The CDR3 covers 15 residues. Trimming cost V 5 bases and J 4 bases, with 14 bases left between them. This chain's CDR3 is CASSPTTGATGELFF. In DNA, the CDR3 is TGTGCCAGCAGTCCCACGACAGGAGCCACCGGGGAGCTGTTTTTT.

This clonotype was counted at least ten times. V usage is TRBV7-8 and J usage is TRBJ2-5, with 9 bases matching TRBD2. Trimming at V came to 1 base and at J to 5 bases, leaving 5 bases not matched to a gene. The CDR3 covers 15 residues. The V gene's germline CDR1 is SGHVS and CDR2 FQNEAQ. CDR3 protein: CASSLGGGGWETQYF. CDR3 bases: TGTGCCAGCAGCTTAGGCGGGGGGGGGTGGGAGACCCAGTACTTC.

This clonotype was counted many times. The chain carries TRBV25-1 and TRBJ1-2; D not resolved. Deletions cut 5 bases from V and 5 bases from J, with 9 bases between. The germline V gene encodes CDR1 MGHDK and CDR2 SYGVNS. The CDR3 is made up of 12 amino acids. The CDR3 DNA reads as TGTGCCAGCAGTAGCTACAGATATGGCTACACCTTC. Translating it yields CASSSYRYGYTF.

In its sample, this clonotype was seen a few times. V usage is TRBV29-1 and J usage is TRBJ2-7, with 9 bases matching TRBD2. The CDR3 spans 15 residues. The V gene end was trimmed by 0 bases and the J gene end by 4 bases; junction bases not matched to a gene: 7. The germline CDR1 and CDR2 sequences are SQVTM and ANQGSEA. The CDR3 here is CSVEDFTTSGYEQYF. The DNA for the CDR3 is TGCAGCGTTGAAGATTTTACGACTAGCGGTTACGAGCAGTACTTC.

This clonotype was detected only a few times. This sequence joins TRBV3-1 and TRBJ1-1; D might be TRBD1 (6 bases). CDR1 LGHDT and CDR2 YNNKEL come from the germline V gene (reference sequence). V lost 3 bases to trimming and J lost 1 base, with 12 bases between them. This CDR3 is 15 amino acids long. The CDR3 nucleotides are TGTGCCAGCAGCCACACAACAGGGAGGAACACTGAAGCTTTCTTT. Encoded protein: CASSHTTGRNTEAFF.

This clonotype was recorded many times. This chain connects TRBV4-1 to TRBJ2-1; D possibly corresponds to TRBD2 (6 bases). Germline assignment: CDR1 MGHRA and CDR2 YSYEKL. This CDR3 is 17 amino acids long. V lost 1 base to trimming and J lost 1 base, with 14 bases between them. Here the CDR3 reads CASSQALTGLSYNEQFF. The CDR3 coding sequence is TGCGCCAGCAGCCAAGCGCTGACGGGACTTTCCTACAATGAGCAGTTCTTC.

V usage is TRBV10-3 and J usage is TRBJ1-1; D is undetermined. In germline, CDR1 is ENHRY, CDR2 SYGVKD. The V end was cut by 3 bases, the J end by 0 bases, with 5 bases between. The CDR3 spans 13 residues. The CDR3 DNA reads as TGTGCCATCAGTGAAGCCATGAACACTGAAGCTTTCTTT. Protein sequence: CAISEAMNTEAFF.

This clonotype showed up many times. The V gene is TRBV7-9, the J gene TRBJ2-7, with TRBD1 as a possible D gene (5 bases). This CDR3 region has 14 residues. The germline V and J ends were trimmed by 4 bases and 5 bases, with 15 bases remaining between them. Germline V gene data show CDR1 as SEHNR and CDR2 as FQNEAQ (reference sequence). The CDR3 bases are TGTGCCAGCAGCTCCCCGGGCAGGGTCGACGAGCAGTACTTC. It codes for CASSSPGRVDEQYF.

The J gene is TRBJ2-1, the V gene TRBV7-9; a weak D match, TRBD2 (5 bases). Germline V gene sequence: CDR1 SEHNR, CDR2 FQNEAQ (reference sequence). This CDR3 is built from 11 residues. The V end was cut by 4 bases, the J end by 8 bases, with 6 bases between. This CDR3 reads CASSSSHEQFF. CDR3 DNA: TGTGCCAGCAGCTCTAGCCATGAGCAGTTCTTC. Full variable domain (missing parts from reference TRBV7-9 and TRBJ2-1): DTGVSQNPRHKITKRGQNVTFRCDPISEHNRLYWYRQTLGQGPEFLTYFQNEAQLEKSRLLSDRFSAERPKGSFSTLEIQRTEQGDSAMYLCASSSSHEQFFGPGTRLTVL.

This clonotype was counted only a few times. This rearrangement joins TRBV19 to TRBJ2-3; D call uncertain. The CDR3 covers 15 residues. Trimming stripped 3 bases from V and 0 bases from J, with 10 bases between. Germline lookup yields CDR1 LNHDA and CDR2 SQIVND (reference sequence). CDR3 in DNA: TGTGCCAGTAGTATGACGGCGGCTAGCACAGATACGCAGTATTTT. Translation: CASSMTAASTDTQYF.

This clonotype was seen at least ten times. The chain couples TRBV14 to TRBJ1-5; D is uncertain. The V end lost 2 bases, the J end lost 2 bases, and 10 bases lay between the germline ends. The germline CDR1 and CDR2 sequences are SGHDN and FVKESK. This CDR3 region has 15 residues. CDR3 DNA sequence: TGTGCCAGCAGCCAAAGAGGAGGCGGCAATCAGCCCCAGCATTTT. Translating it yields CASSQRGGGNQPQHF.

V usage is TRBV5-1 and J usage is TRBJ2-1; D unclear. Trimming cost V 7 bases and J 7 bases, with 6 bases left between them. The CDR3 contains 10 residues. The germline V gene has CDR1 SGHRS and CDR2 YFSETQ. The CDR3 sequence is CASGINEQFF. The CDR3 coding sequence is TGCGCCAGCGGGATAAATGAGCAGTTCTTC.

There are many counts of this clonotype. The chain carries TRBV28 and TRBJ2-5; TRBD1 aligns across 8 bases. V was pared by 6 bases and J by 3 bases, with 3 bases of the junction left unmatched. The germline V gene has CDR1 MDHEN and CDR2 SYDVKM. The CDR3 has 13 amino acids. This chain's CDR3 is CASSLTGEETQYF. CDR3 coding DNA: TGTGCCAGCAGCCTGACAGGGGAAGAGACCCAGTACTTC.

The sample holds many counts of this clonotype. The chain employs TRBV7-6 and TRBJ2-1; 8 positions agree with TRBD1. This CDR3 has 16 residues. The V and J ends lost 5 bases and 4 bases, in that order; junction bases with no gene match: 10. Looked up from germline, CDR1 is SGHVS and CDR2 is FNYEAQ. CDR3 sequence (DNA): TGTGCCAGCAGCCCGACTGGACAGGGAGGATACAATGAGCAGTTCTTC. Protein sequence: CASSPTGQGGYNEQFF. Together with reference TRBV7-6 and TRBJ2-1, the CDR3 gives the full variable domain: GAGVSQSPRYKVTKRGQDVALRCDPISGHVSLYWYRQALGQGPEFLTYFNYEAQQDKSGLPNDRFSAERPEGSISTLTIQRTEQRDSAMYRCASSPTGQGGYNEQFFGPGTRLTVL.

This clonotype was seen at least ten times. The rearrangement links TRBV20-1 to TRBJ2-5; 16 bases map to TRBD2. The CDR3 consists of 19 residues. V was clipped by 1 base and J by 5 bases; unmatched bases: 13. Germline values: CDR1 DFQATT, CDR2 SNEGSKA (reference sequence). In DNA, the CDR3 is TGCAGTGCTAGAGCGGATCCCGGGACTAGCGGGGGGGCCGGGGAGACCCAGTACTTC. This translates into CSARADPGTSGGAGETQYF.

The chain has TRBV11-2 and TRBJ2-7; 10 nucleotides agree with TRBD2. After removal of 2 bases from V and 2 bases from J, the junction contained 3 bases not matched to a gene. Germline CDR1 and CDR2: SGHAT and FQNNGV. This CDR3 spans 15 amino acids. CDR3 bases: TGTGCCAGCAGCTTACGGACTAGCGGAACCTACGAGCAGTACTTC. This gives the protein CASSLRTSGTYEQYF.